Following are 22 T cell receptor beta chains from one sample sequenced in a study of T cell clonality in common variable immunodeficiency. Their specific antigens are unknown. General study results and limits: Fewer deletions and N-nucleotide insertions were reportedly seen in common variable immunodeficiency TCR beta sequences.

Generated by immunoSEQ multiplex PCR, the TCRdb table keeps only in-frame clones and is missing some. Altogether over 1,500 clones were found in the sample, and no singletons occur. Sample: peripheral blood mononuclear cells. The receptors stem from a human donor with common variable immunodeficiency.

This clone is termed large (0.1 to 1%). The missing CDR3 end, 3 residues past where the read stops, is filled in from the germline J gene. This sequence joins TRBV29-1 and TRBJ2-1, with a weak D call TRBD2 (6 bases). Germline values: CDR1 SQVTM, CDR2 ANQGSEA. Trimming pared 4 bases from V and 9 bases from J, leaving 16 bases between. The CDR3 extends over 13 amino acids. The part of the CDR3 DNA that was read is TGCAGCGTTGTTCTCAGGGACTTACGTGAG. Residues: CSVVLRDLRE. The entire CDR3 sequence reads CSVVLRDLREQFF.

A word on this clone: The DNA ends 3 residues before the CDR3 does, and the rest of the CDR3 is filled in from the germline J gene. The J gene is TRBJ1-5, the V gene TRBV18; the D gene is possibly TRBD1 (5 bases). Per germline, CDR1 KGHSH and CDR2 LQKENI. This CDR3 has 16 amino acids. V was trimmed by 3 bases and J by 3 bases, leaving 15 bases between them. The CDR3 bases that were read are TGTGCCAGCTCACCCCCGGAGGGGAGAGACAATCAGCCC. Protein product: CASSPPEGRDNQP. The whole CDR3 region reads CASSPPEGRDNQPQHF.

This clone was observed a few times. The read terminates 3 residues before the CDR3 end, so the remaining end is supplied by the germline J gene. The V and J genes are TRBV30 and TRBJ1-2; D unresolved. Germline V lookup: CDR1 GTSNPN, CDR2 SVGIG (reference sequence). Trimming shortened V by 3 bases and J by 3 bases, and 8 bases separated the two germline ends. CDR3 length equals 12 residues. CDR3 DNA (partial): TGTGCCTGGAGAGGGCAGCACTATGGC. Amino acid sequence: CAWRGQHYG. The entire CDR3 is CAWRGQHYGYTF.

This clone is medium-sized by share. Sequencing ends 3 residues short of the CDR3 end; the germline J gene provides the rest. V is TRBV19 and J is TRBJ2-3; tentatively, D is TRBD1 or TRBD2 (5 bases each). Germline V gene sequence: CDR1 LNHDA, CDR2 SQIVND (reference sequence). The CDR3 spans 11 residues. CDR3 bases read: TGTGCCAGTAGAGAGGGGCTCGCG. Protein product: CASREGLA. The full-length CDR3 reads as CASREGLAQYF.

There are a few counts of this clone. The CDR3 goes on 3 residues after the read ends, and that part is filled in from the germline J gene. The rearrangement links TRBV7-9 to TRBJ2-7; 9 bases agree with TRBD1. V was clipped by 5 bases and J by 6 bases; unmatched bases: 8. This CDR3 has 14 residues. In germline, CDR1 is SEHNR, CDR2 FQNEAQ (reference sequence). The CDR3: CASSLRDRVGEQYF. Incomplete CDR3 DNA: TGTGCCAGCAGCCTCCGGGACAGGGTTGGCGAG. Supplemented by reference TRBV7-9 and TRBJ2-7, the full variable domain reads DTGVSQNPRHKITKRGQNVTFRCDPISEHNRLYWYRQTLGQGPEFLTYFQNEAQLEKSRLLSDRFSAERPKGSFSTLEIQRTEQGDSAMYLCASSLRDRVGEQYFGPGTRLTVT.

Only a few counts were recorded for this clone. The read terminates 3 residues before the CDR3 end, so the remaining end is supplied by the germline J gene. The rearrangement links TRBV5-1 to TRBJ2-2, with D maybe TRBD2 (7 bases). Trimming shortened V by 0 bases and J by 1 base, and 13 bases separated the two germline ends. The CDR3 is made up of 17 amino acids. Germline V gene sequence: CDR1 SGHRS, CDR2 YFSETQ. The sequenced part of the CDR3 DNA is TGCGCCAGCAGCTTGGATGGGGGGGGCCAGAACACCGGGGAG. Encoded protein: CASSLDGGGQNTGE. The complete CDR3 reads CASSLDGGGQNTGELFF.

In regard to this clone: The sequence runs out 3 residues before the end of the CDR3; the remainder is reconstructed from the germline J gene. V gene TRBV18 combines with J gene TRBJ1-5; 9 bases align to TRBD1. This CDR3 region has 16 residues. The J segment lost 0 bases and the V segment lost 3 bases, leaving 3 bases of the junction unmatched. Germline CDR1 reads KGHSH; CDR2 reads LQKENI. The CDR3 bases that were read are TGTGCCAGCTCACCCGGGACAGGGTATAGCAATCAGCCC. Its translation is CASSPGTGYSNQP. The CDR3 reads in full as CASSPGTGYSNQPQHF.

Judged by abundance, this clone is medium-sized. The read ends 3 residues before the CDR3 terminus; that terminus is restored from the germline J gene. The chain uses TRBV7-2 and TRBJ2-7; the D gene is possibly TRBD1 (6 bases). Trimming removed 2 bases from V and 0 bases from J, with 8 bases in between. This CDR3 comprises 14 residues. CDR1 is SGHTA, CDR2 FQGNSA, per germline. CDR3 sequence reads: CASSLLGASYEQYF. The CDR3 DNA, read in part, is TGTGCCAGCAGCTTATTGGGGGCCTCCTACGAG.

This clone is termed large. The DNA ends 3 residues before the CDR3 does, and the rest of the CDR3 is filled in from the germline J gene. The V gene is TRBV24-1, the J gene TRBJ1-2; 7 nucleotides match TRBD1. Germline V gene lookup returns CDR1 KGHDR and CDR2 SFDVKD. The V and J ends lost 6 bases and 0 bases, in that order; junction bases with no gene match: 9. This CDR3 contains 16 residues. The CDR3 bases that were read are TGTGCCACCAGTTCGGGTTTCGGGACAGCTAACTATGGC. It codes for CATSSGFGTANYG. The whole CDR3 reads CATSSGFGTANYGYTF.

This clone was counted between two and nine times. The read falls 3 residues short of the CDR3 end, and the missing part is taken from the germline J gene. This chain links TRBV30 with TRBJ1-5; D gene uncertain. Trimming stripped 0 bases from V and 5 bases from J, with 8 bases between. Germline CDR1 and CDR2: GTSNPN and SVGIG (reference sequence). CDR3 length: 13 amino acids. The DNA read from the CDR3 is TGTGCCTGGAGTGTACACGGGGATCAGCCC. Translated, it gives CAWSVHGDQP. The whole CDR3 is CAWSVHGDQPQHF.

By share, this clone counts as medium-sized. The read stops 3 residues short of the end of the CDR3; the missing end is completed from the germline J gene. This chain connects TRBV18 to TRBJ1-2, with D tentatively TRBD1 (5 bases). Germline V gene lookup returns CDR1 KGHSH and CDR2 LQKENI. CDR3 length equals 14 residues. The CDR3 loop is CASQLSGHRGGYTF. Partial CDR3 DNA: TGTGCCAGCCAATTAAGTGGACATCGTGGGGGC.

This clone has more than one count but fewer than ten. Read data end 3 residues before the CDR3 end; the end is taken from the germline J gene. The rearrangement joins TRBV7-9 to TRBJ2-5; unclear D gene. Per germline, CDR1 SEHNR and CDR2 FQNEAQ (reference sequence). V lost 5 bases and J 4 bases, leaving 5 bases between the germline ends. The CDR3 extends over 11 amino acids. CDR3 loop: CASSPIETQYF. The CDR3 bases that were read are TGTGCCAGCAGCCCAATAGAGACC.

In this sample, this clone is medium-sized. The CDR3 is cut off 3 residues early in the read; its end comes from the germline J gene. The chain uses TRBV5-5 and TRBJ1-1; no reliable D call. CDR3 length: 13 residues. The V end lost 3 bases, the J end lost 1 base, and 7 bases lay between the germline ends. Germline CDR1 and CDR2: SGHKS and YYEKEE (reference sequence). The CDR3 reads CASSYDWNTEAFF. The sequenced part of the CDR3 DNA is TGTGCCAGCAGCTATGACTGGAACACTGAA.

A note on this clone: The read comes to an end 3 residues before the CDR3 does, leaving the germline J gene to fill in the end. This chain connects TRBV6-2 or TRBV6-3 to TRBJ2-4; 12 bases align to TRBD2. CDR1 and CDR2 (germline): MNHEY, SVGEGT. The junction had 2 bases not matched to a gene; V was cut back by 5 bases and J by 9 bases. The CDR3 is 13 amino acids. This CDR3 reads CASSGLAGLIQYF. The sequenced CDR3 bases are TGTGCCAGCAGTGGACTAGCGGGGCTCATT.

Concerning this clone itself: The read falls 3 residues short of the CDR3 end, and the missing part is taken from the germline J gene. The chain is built from TRBV6-1 and TRBJ2-7; no clear D. Trimming removed 0 bases at V and 2 bases at J, with 11 bases between. The CDR3 length is 15 residues. CDR1 MNHNS and CDR2 SASEGT come from the germline V gene. CDR3 sequence: CASSEAVRKTYEQYF. Partial CDR3 DNA: TGTGCCAGCAGTGAAGCTGTCAGGAAGACCTACGAG.

This clone was found a few times. Read coverage stops 3 residues before the CDR3 terminus; the germline J gene supplies the remainder. The chain recombines TRBV19 with TRBJ1-5; 7 bases line up with TRBD1. CDR1 LNHDA and CDR2 SQIVND come from the germline V gene (reference sequence). Trimming at V came to 0 bases and at J to 7 bases, leaving 3 bases not matched to a gene. The CDR3 is made up of 14 amino acids. The CDR3: CASSIEVQGQPQHF. CDR3 DNA (partial): TGTGCCAGTAGTATAGAGGTACAGGGGCAGCCC.

Comments on this clone: The read gets to within 3 residues of the CDR3 end, and the germline J gene fills in the rest. The rearrangement joins TRBV18 to TRBJ1-2, with a possible D match to TRBD1 (6 bases). Germline V gene data show CDR1 as KGHSH and CDR2 as LQKENI. The length of the CDR3 is 16 residues. Between the trimmed V and J ends, which lost 5 bases and 5 bases, there was a span of 21 bases. CDR3 residues: CASSSKTGHEGYGYTF. The CDR3 DNA, read in part, is TGTGCCAGCTCATCCAAGACAGGCCATGAGGGGTATGGC. Full variable domain (remainder filled in from reference TRBV18 and TRBJ1-2): NAGVMQNPRHLVRRRGQEARLRCSPMKGHSHVYWYRQLPEEGLKFMVYLQKENIIDESGMPKERFSAEFPKEGPSILRIQQVVRGDSAAYFCASSSKTGHEGYGYTFGSGTRLTVV.

This clone is medium-sized in the sample. The read gets to within 3 residues of the CDR3 end, and the germline J gene fills in the rest. The chain employs TRBV2 and TRBJ1-2, with D hard to call. CDR3 length: 13 amino acids. Germline CDR1 SNHLY, CDR2 FYNNEI. Trimming took 1 base from V and 4 from J, leaving 7 bases between them. The sequenced CDR3 bases are TGTGCCAGCAGTGAAGAGCGCCCCTATGGC. This codes for CASSEERPYG. The entire CDR3 sequence reads CASSEERPYGYTF.

In its sample, this clone is medium-sized. The read halts 3 residues ahead of the CDR3 end, with the missing end drawn from the germline J gene. The V call is TRBV19, the J call TRBJ2-7; D unresolved. Germline-derived CDR1 and CDR2 are LNHDA and SQIVND (reference sequence). V dropped 1 base and J dropped 1 base, with 8 bases sitting between them. There are 14 residues in the CDR3. CDR3 region: CASSIGRLSYEQYF. CDR3 DNA (partial): TGTGCCAGTAGTATAGGCAGACTGTCCTACGAG.

The DNA read from the CDR3 is TGTGCCTGGAGGTGGCCGGGCAGGGGCCATTTGAACGAG. It is translated as CAWRWPGRGHLNE. In full, the CDR3 is CAWRWPGRGHLNEQYF. The gene calls are TRBV30 and TRBJ2-7, with a weak D call TRBD1 (6 bases). The DNA ends 3 residues before the CDR3 does, and the rest of the CDR3 is filled in from the germline J gene. Trimming took 3 bases from V and 5 from J, leaving 23 bases between them. The CDR3 contains 16 residues. Germline V gene data show CDR1 as GTSNPN and CDR2 as SVGIG (reference sequence).

By share of the sample, this clone is large. The CDR3 is cut off 3 residues early in the read; its end comes from the germline J gene. The chain uses TRBV7-9 and TRBJ1-2; D possibly corresponds to TRBD1 (5 bases). This CDR3 has 12 amino acids. Germline lookup yields CDR1 SEHNR and CDR2 FQNEAQ (reference sequence). The CDR3 is CASRSARGGYTF. The covered CDR3 bases are TGTGCCAGCAGATCCGCCCGCGGGGGG.

This clone was picked up a small number of times. The CDR3 extends 3 residues past the end of the read, so its final part is completed from the germline J gene. V usage is TRBV7-9 and J usage is TRBJ2-3, with 7 bases matching TRBD1. V lost 5 bases to trimming and J lost 6 bases; unmatched junction nucleotides: 11. The CDR3 sequence is 15 residues long. Germline assignment: CDR1 SEHNR and CDR2 FQNEAQ (reference sequence). CDR3: CASSQRDRRPDTQYF. The part of the CDR3 DNA that was read is TGTGCCAGCAGCCAACGGGACAGAAGACCCGATACG.